The clone carrying this T cell receptor beta chain turned up a few times. Its antigen is not identified. Researchers amplified the TCR beta CDR3 regions from RNA transcripts. The HTBI primer set served for first-round RT-PCR of the TCR CDR3. TCRdb reanalysed the multiplex PCR reads using MiXCR and keeps one entry per CDR3 protein. The data hold more than 300,000 distinct CDR3 sequences, with about 18% observed a single time. Clinical symptoms, serum thyroxine, TRAb, thyroid ultrasound and orbital computed tomography established diagnosis. The source of the PBMCs was less than 12 ml of fresh peripheral blood. This entry belongs to a study of T cells in Graves' hyperthyroidism and ophthalmopathy. General study findings and limits: Blood also contained most expanded thyroid clonotypes above 0.001.

Per germline, CDR1 LNHDA and CDR2 SQIVND (reference sequence). The CDR3 is 17 amino acids. Trimming took 7 bases from V and 8 from J, leaving 26 bases between them. This TCR derives from a young man with Graves' ophthalmopathy. This chain joins TRBV19 and TRBJ1-4; TRBD1 is a possible D gene (5 bases). Sequenced input: blood. The CDR3 region is CASIAYGGGAGGEKLFF. CDR3 in DNA: TGTGCCAGTATTGCCTACGGTGGCGGGGCCGGCGGGGAAAAACTGTTTTTT.